This T cell receptor beta chain was captured in a study of beta chain features in type 1 diabetes. Study conclusions and caveats: The study found that naive, central memory and Treg TCRB repertoires appeared more similar in patients than in healthy donors.

Germline loops: CDR1 SGDLS, CDR2 YYNGEE. Trimming pared 0 bases from V and 4 bases from J, leaving 8 bases between. The CDR3 is 14 residues long. With respect to this clone: Its antigen is currently unknown.

The study reverse transcribed the entire isolated RNA, so it sequenced expressed TCRB transcripts. Method: immunoSEQ multiplex PCR; TCRdb's copy keeps in-frame clones and lacks some. The sample has about 240,000 clones, around 26% seen once; the top ten hold 3.5% to 4%. Cells sorted by CD45RO/CCR7/CD25/CD127/CD95/CD27 comprised CD4+ naive, central memory, regulatory and stem cell-like memory cells. Sequencing input: central memory CD4+ T cells from blood. J is TRBJ2-1 and V is TRBV9, with no clear D. The receptor's source is a man under 40 in good health. The CDR3 spells CASSVGQRYNEQFF. The CDR3 DNA is TGTGCCAGCAGCGTAGGCCAGAGATACAATGAGCAGTTCTTC. Using reference TRBV9 and TRBJ2-1 for the parts outside the CDR3, the full variable domain is DSGVTQTPKHLITATGQRVTLRCSPRSGDLSVYWYQQSLDQGLQFLIQYYNGEERAKGNILERFSAQQFPDLHSELNLSSLELGDSALYFCASSVGQRYNEQFFGPGTRLTVL.